This is a list of T cell receptor beta chains from one sample in a study of blood T cells in healthy people across ages. TCRdb called the 5' RACE reads again in MiXCR, with one record for every CDR3 protein. This table holds about a million distinct CDR3 sequences, around 48% found once. Input material: blood. These receptors were collected from a man in his thirties or forties in good health. Both conserved end residues are part of each CDR3. A D gene is named only where the DNA matches it firmly. Rows may omit the clone size; those that give it use once, few, many or a size class.

TRBV6-6	-	TRBJ1-2	-	TGTGCCAGCACAGTGGACGTGTATGGTATCCATGGCTACACCTTC	CASTVDVYGIHGYTF
TRBV27	-	TRBJ1-4	-	TGTGCCAGCAGTTTAATACGGGAAACTAATGAAAAACTGTTTTTT	CASSLIRETNEKLFF
TRBV29-1	many	TRBJ2-6	-	TGCAGCGTTGAAGGCGGATCCCCTGGGGCCAACGTCCTGACTTTC	CSVEGGSPGANVLTF
TRBV6-2/TRBV6-3	few	TRBJ2-7	TRBD1	TGTGCCAGCAGTACTACCGGGACAGGGGTGAGCGAGCAGTACTTC	CASSTTGTGVSEQYF
TRBV7-2	-	TRBJ2-7	-	TGTGCCAGCAGCTTCTCGGGGGGCGACCCCTACGAGCAGTACTTC	CASSFSGGDPYEQYF
TRBV12-3/TRBV12-4	-	TRBJ1-5	-	TGTGCCAGCAGTTTATGGCTCGGCGGCAATCAGCCCCAGCATTTT	CASSLWLGGNQPQHF
TRBV6-2/TRBV6-3	few	TRBJ2-2	-	TGTGCCAGCAGTTACTCCGGGAACGGGGAGCTGTTTTTT	CASSYSGNGELFF
TRBV7-9	-	TRBJ2-2	-	TGTGCCAGCAGCTCCTCTGGGGCGGGGATAAGCGGGGAGCTGTTTTTT	CASSSSGAGISGELFF
TRBV5-1	-	TRBJ2-1	-	TGCGCCAGCAGCTTCCGGGGTCGGGGCTACAATGAGCAGTTCTTC	CASSFRGRGYNEQFF
TRBV7-9	-	TRBJ1-5	TRBD1	TGTGCCAGCAGCTTAGAGTATTTGGGGGGACAGCTTCCCCTGCCCCAGCATTTT	CASSLEYLGGQLPLPQHF
TRBV7-2	few	TRBJ1-6	-	TGTGCCAGCAGCTTAGTTGTGATCACCAATTCACCCCTCCACTTT	CASSLVVITNSPLHF
TRBV4-1	-	TRBJ2-7	-	TGCGCCAGCAGCCAGGCCGGGGACCCCTCCTACGAGCAGTACTTC	CASSQAGDPSYEQYF
TRBV28	-	TRBJ2-1	TRBD2	TGTGCCAGCAGGGCTAGCGGGTGGTATGAGCAGTTCTTC	CASRASGWYEQFF
TRBV29-1	-	TRBJ2-4	-	TGCAGCGTTGTTTGGACGGGCAAAAACATTCAGTACTTC	CSVVWTGKNIQYF
TRBV29-1	few	TRBJ2-5	TRBD2	TGCAGCGTTGTTCCAAGGGGACTAGCGGGCGGACAAGAGACCCAGTACTTC	CSVVPRGLAGGQETQYF
TRBV20-1	once	TRBJ2-1	TRBD2	TGCAGTGCGGGGGGACTAGCGCGATACAATGAGCAGTTCTTC	CSAGGLARYNEQFF
TRBV28	-	TRBJ1-5	-	TGTGCCAGCAGTTCCGCAGGGGCTCAGCCCCAGCATTTT	CASSSAGAQPQHF
TRBV7-9	-	TRBJ1-4	-	TGTGCCAGCAGCTTACGGGGGCAGGGTAATGAAAAACTGTTTTTT	CASSLRGQGNEKLFF
TRBV2	-	TRBJ2-7	TRBD1	TGTGCCAGCAGTGTGGCACAGGGGAATTCCTACGAGCAGTACTTC	CASSVAQGNSYEQYF
TRBV29-1	-	TRBJ2-7	TRBD1	TGCAGCGTTGAAGATCCGACAGGGGGCCCATACGAGCAGTACTTC	CSVEDPTGGPYEQYF
TRBV6-1	-	TRBJ2-7	TRBD1	TGTGCCAGCAGCGACACCGGGACAGGGAGTTTTTGGCAGTACTTC	CASSDTGTGSFWQYF
TRBV7-9	-	TRBJ2-6	-	TGTGCCAGCAGCTCCAGGGTTAAGGGAACTGGGGCCAACGTCCTGACTTTC	CASSSRVKGTGANVLTF
TRBV4-3	-	TRBJ1-1	-	TGCGCCAGCAGCCCGACCCCGCAGGGGAGCACTGAAGCTTTCTTT	CASSPTPQGSTEAFF
TRBV10-3	-	TRBJ2-5	-	TGTGCCATCAGTGGGGTGGGGCGGGAGACCCAGTACTTC	CAISGVGRETQYF
TRBV4-1	-	TRBJ2-7	-	TGCGCCAGCAGCCAAGAAGGTAGCGCGAGGTCCTACGAGCAGTACTTC	CASSQEGSARSYEQYF
TRBV29-1	-	TRBJ2-7	-	TGCAGCGTTGAAGATAAGGGCCTCAACGAGCAGTACTTC	CSVEDKGLNEQYF
TRBV10-3	-	TRBJ1-2	TRBD1	TGTGCCCTGTCACCGGGACAGGGGATACGCTACACCTTC	CALSPGQGIRYTF
TRBV3-1	-	TRBJ1-4	-	TGTGCCAGCAGCCAATCCGGTTTAGGGCATAATGAAAAACTGTTCTTT	CASSQSGLGHNEKLFF
TRBV27	once	TRBJ2-5	TRBD2	TGTGCCAGCAGCAAAACTAGCGGGGGGGCGTCAATCTTCCAAGAGACCCAGTACTTC	CASSKTSGGASIFQETQYF
TRBV10-3	few	TRBJ2-1	-	TGTGCCATCAGTGAGTCTGGGGGCGCCTACAATGAGCAGTTCTTC	CAISESGGAYNEQFF
TRBV29-1	few	TRBJ1-4	TRBD1	TGCAGCGTTGAGACAGGGGGTCGGTGGAAACTGTTTTTT	CSVETGGRWKLFF
TRBV24-1	-	TRBJ2-7	-	TGTGCCACCAGTGGGGCGGGATACGAGCAGTACTTC	CATSGAGYEQYF
TRBV6-5	few	TRBJ1-5	-	TGTGCCAGCCACAGATTGAATCAGCCCCAGCATTTT	CASHRLNQPQHF
TRBV7-2	-	TRBJ2-1	-	TGTGCCAGCAGCTTAGGGGGCTTTGGGGATGAGCAGTTCTTC	CASSLGGFGDEQFF
TRBV18	many	TRBJ2-1	TRBD2	TGTGCCAGCTCACCACCCTCTAGCGGGGGGGGCAATGAGCAGTTCTTC	CASSPPSSGGGNEQFF
TRBV25-1	few	TRBJ2-7	TRBD2	TGTGCCAGCAGTGCCGCCGGACTAGCCTACGAGCAGTACTTC	CASSAAGLAYEQYF
TRBV6-5	few	TRBJ1-4	-	TGTGCCAGCACCCCGGGAGGTCCCAATGAAAAACTGTTTTTT	CASTPGGPNEKLFF
TRBV7-2	-	TRBJ1-1	-	TGTGCCAGCAGCTTTGCGGGACATACTGAAGCTTTCTTT	CASSFAGHTEAFF
TRBV28	few	TRBJ1-5	TRBD1	TGTGCCAGCCTCGACAGGGGCAATCAGCCCCAGCATTTT	CASLDRGNQPQHF
TRBV7-2	many	TRBJ1-2	-	TGTGCCAGCAGCTTGGAGAGCTCCTACTATGGCTACACCTTC	CASSLESSYYGYTF
TRBV7-6	-	TRBJ1-4	TRBD1	TGTGCCAGCAGCTTAGCAGGGACAGGGGCTGAAAAACTGTTTTTT	CASSLAGTGAEKLFF
TRBV5-1	few	TRBJ1-6	-	TGCGCCAGCAGCTTGGAGGGCAGGGCTAATTCACCCCTCCACTTT	CASSLEGRANSPLHF
TRBV27	-	TRBJ2-7	-	TGTGCCAGCAGTTTGGGTTATGGGGGCTCCGAGCAGTACTTC	CASSLGYGGSEQYF
TRBV6-5	-	TRBJ1-2	-	TGTGCCAGCAGTTACTCGTCTAACCAGGGGTACTATGGCTACACCTTC	CASSYSSNQGYYGYTF
TRBV20-1	-	TRBJ1-2	-	TGCAGTGCCCCACAGCGAAGGGACTATGGCTACACCTTC	CSAPQRRDYGYTF
TRBV18	few	TRBJ2-7	-	TGTGCCAGCTCACCAGGTACGGGGGAGAGGTACGAGCAGTACTTC	CASSPGTGERYEQYF
TRBV6-2/TRBV6-3	many	TRBJ2-7	TRBD1	TGTGCCAGCAGTCCACGGACAGGGAGGTCCTACGAGCAGTACTTC	CASSPRTGRSYEQYF
TRBV29-1	-	TRBJ1-1	-	TGCAGCGTTGAGGGGGAGGGGGGACCCCGTCTTGGGACTGAAGCTTTCTTT	CSVEGEGGPRLGTEAFF
TRBV12-5	-	TRBJ2-3	TRBD1	TGTGCTAGTGGTTTGTCCAAAAGGGCAGGGGGCTCGATGGATACGCAGTATTTT	CASGLSKRAGGSMDTQYF
TRBV3-1	-	TRBJ2-1	TRBD2	TGTGCCAGCAGCCAAGCTAGCGGGGGTCGAAGACCTTCCTACAATGAGCAGTTCTTC	CASSQASGGRRPSYNEQFF
TRBV28	once	TRBJ2-7	TRBD1	TGTGCCAGCAGTGGTGCCGGGACAGGCTCCTACGAGCAGTACTTC	CASSGAGTGSYEQYF
TRBV5-8	few	TRBJ2-7	-	TGTGCCAGCAGCGACGTAACCGGAGCGATCAACGAGCAGTACTTC	CASSDVTGAINEQYF
TRBV6-5	few	TRBJ2-7	-	TGTGCCAGCAGTGATATGGGGGGCTACGAGCAGTACTTC	CASSDMGGYEQYF
TRBV24-1	-	TRBJ2-3	-	TGTGCCACCAGTGACTCCCGTAGCACAGATACGCAGTATTTT	CATSDSRSTDTQYF
TRBV2	few	TRBJ1-2	-	TGTGCCAGCAGTCAAAGACAGGAACACTATGGCTACACCTTC	CASSQRQEHYGYTF
TRBV10-3	-	TRBJ2-7	-	TGTGCCATCAGCGAGGGGGGTTCCTACGAGCAGTACTTC	CAISEGGSYEQYF
TRBV5-5	-	TRBJ2-1	-	TGTGCCAGCAGCTTTAGTGGGCCGGCGGGAAATGAGCAGTTCTTC	CASSFSGPAGNEQFF